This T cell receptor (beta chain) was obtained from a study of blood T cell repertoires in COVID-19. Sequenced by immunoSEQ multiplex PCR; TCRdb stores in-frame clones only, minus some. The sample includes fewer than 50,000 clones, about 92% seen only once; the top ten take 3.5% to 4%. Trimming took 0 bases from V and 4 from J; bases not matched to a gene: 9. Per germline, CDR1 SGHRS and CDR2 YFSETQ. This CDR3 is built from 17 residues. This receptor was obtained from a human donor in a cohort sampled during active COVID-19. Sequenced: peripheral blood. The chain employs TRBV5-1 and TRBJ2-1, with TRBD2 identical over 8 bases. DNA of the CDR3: TGCGCCAGCAGCTTGGGTTCTAGCGGGTATTATTACAATGAGCAGTTCTTC. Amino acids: CASSLGSSGYYYNEQFF.